Shown below are 25 T cell receptor beta chains from a single sample sequenced in a study of shared clonotypes between healthy human individuals. TCRdb's copy holds only in-frame clones and misses some; the assay was immunoSEQ multiplex PCR. The table lists 2 million or so clones, over 85% of them singletons. Sequencing was performed on naive CD4+ T cells sorted from blood. Subset meaning: CD45RA+ positively selected. Receptors were obtained from a man aged 18-30 years in good health.

The chain uses TRBV28 and TRBJ1-2; tentatively, D is TRBD1 (5 bases). Germline-derived CDR1 and CDR2 are MDHEN and SYDVKM. This CDR3 spans 16 amino acids. V lost 7 bases, J lost 3 bases, and 21 bases lay in between. CDR3 region: CASTTLEGPRYYGYTF. The CDR3 DNA follows: TGTGCCAGCACTACCCTCGAGGGGCCCCGATACTATGGCTACACCTTC.

J is TRBJ1-5 and V is TRBV7-2; no reliable D call. There are 14 residues in the CDR3. Looked up from germline, CDR1 is SGHTA and CDR2 is FQGNSA. The V gene lost 3 bases and the J gene lost 7 bases, with 13 bases spanning the gap. For the CDR3, the DNA is TGTGCCAGCAGCTTGAAGGGTGGGGAACAGCCCCAGCATTTT. Its translation is CASSLKGGEQPQHF.

The rearrangement links TRBV19 to TRBJ1-2, with 10 bases matching TRBD1. V was clipped by 6 bases and J by 5 bases; unmatched bases: 6. This CDR3 has 14 residues. Germline-derived CDR1 and CDR2 are LNHDA and SQIVND (reference sequence). CDR3 protein: CASRPGQGIYGYTF. In DNA form, the CDR3 reads TGTGCCAGTAGACCGGGACAGGGGATTTATGGCTACACCTTC.

Remarks on this clone: The same CDR3 arises from other DNA sequences in this sample as well. The chain has TRBV5-4 and TRBJ1-1, with D possibly matching TRBD1 (6 bases). The CDR3 is made up of 14 amino acids. V lost 4 bases and J 0 bases, leaving 10 bases between the germline ends. The germline V gene has CDR1 SGHNT and CDR2 YYREEE (reference sequence). Here the CDR3 DNA reads TGTGCCAGCAGCCCTGACAGGATGAACACTGAAGCTTTCTTT. This codes for CASSPDRMNTEAFF.

V and J are TRBV28 and TRBJ2-2, with TRBD2 identical over 8 bases. CDR1 is MDHEN, CDR2 SYDVKM, per germline. This CDR3 region has 15 residues. The V gene end was trimmed by 5 bases and the J gene end by 7 bases; junction bases not matched to a gene: 9. CDR3 bases: TGTGCCAGCAGTCCCCTAGGACTAGCTGGCGGGGAGCTGTTTTTT. Translated: CASSPLGLAGGELFF.

J is TRBJ2-7 and V is TRBV10-3; D could derive from TRBD1 or TRBD2 (5 bases each). Germline lookup yields CDR1 ENHRY and CDR2 SYGVKD. This CDR3 comprises 15 residues. V was pared by 6 bases and J by 2 bases, with 17 bases between. CDR3 protein: CAISALGTGPYEQYF. The DNA for the CDR3 is TGTGCCATCAGCGCCCTAGGGACGGGGCCCTACGAGCAGTACTTC.

This clone was seen just once. Other nucleotide sequences in the sample specify the same CDR3. This sequence joins TRBV19 and TRBJ2-3; no definite D call. The CDR3 is made up of 14 amino acids. Germline CDR1 and CDR2: LNHDA and SQIVND (reference sequence). Trimming left V 3 bases short and J 0 bases short, with 7 bases between. The chain's CDR3 is CASSIGASTDTQYF. The DNA of the CDR3 is TGTGCCAGTAGTATCGGCGCAAGCACAGATACGCAGTATTTT.

The CDR3 sequence is CASSLLVGSYEQYF. For the CDR3, the DNA is TGTGCCAGCAGCCTGCTCGTCGGGTCCTACGAGCAGTACTTC. This sequence joins TRBV7-8 and TRBJ2-7; no firm D call. CDR3 length equals 14 residues. The V end lost 5 bases, the J end lost 1 base, and 12 bases lay between the germline ends. Germline V gene data show CDR1 as SGHVS and CDR2 as FQNEAQ.

Concerning this clone itself: This sample includes further DNA sequences coding for the same CDR3. This chain joins TRBV7-2 and TRBJ2-1; 8 positions agree with TRBD2. The germline gives CDR1 SGHTA, CDR2 FQGNSA. J was trimmed by 3 bases and V by 3 bases; bases with no gene match: 7. The CDR3 consists of 16 residues. As DNA, the CDR3 is TGTGCCAGCAGCTTGGCGGGCGCGGGGGGCTACAATGAGCAGTTCTTC. It is translated as CASSLAGAGGYNEQFF.

The V and J genes are TRBV5-1 and TRBJ2-6; 7 bases match TRBD1. The germline CDR1 and CDR2 sequences are SGHRS and YFSETQ. With V trimmed by 1 base and J by 4 bases, 5 bases remained unmatched. The CDR3 has 16 amino acids. The CDR3 nucleotides read TGCGCCAGCAGCTTGTCGACAGGGCTCGGGGCCAACGTCCTGACTTTC. Protein product: CASSLSTGLGANVLTF.

This clone was recorded once. The rearrangement links TRBV10-3 to TRBJ1-1; tentative D call: TRBD1 (5 bases). This CDR3 comprises 13 residues. Trimming took 8 bases from V and 4 from J, leaving 14 bases between them. CDR1 is ENHRY and CDR2 is SYGVKD in the germline V gene. CDR3 protein: CAIRTPQGTEAFF. The CDR3 nucleotides read TGTGCCATCCGGACACCCCAAGGCACTGAAGCTTTCTTT.

This sequence joins TRBV2 and TRBJ1-1; maybe TRBD1 (5 bases). CDR1 is SNHLY and CDR2 is FYNNEI in the germline V gene. The CDR3 sequence is 14 residues long. V lost 4 bases and J lost 7, with 16 bases in between. In DNA form, the CDR3 reads TGTGCCAGCAGTGCCAATCCAGGGCCCTATGAAGCTTTCTTT. The encoded protein is CASSANPGPYEAFF.

This clone was seen at least ten times. V gene TRBV6-6 combines with J gene TRBJ2-7, with a tentative D call TRBD1 (5 bases). Germline CDR1 is MNHNY and CDR2 is SVGAGI (reference sequence). The CDR3 is 14 residues long. The ends were cut back, 2 bases at V and 2 bases at J, with 10 bases in the middle. CDR3 coding DNA: TGTGCCAGCAGTTACCAGAAGGGGACCTACGAGCAGTACTTC. This encodes CASSYQKGTYEQYF.

A single count supports this clone. This chain links TRBV4-1 with TRBJ1-2; D may be TRBD1 (6 bases). The CDR3 covers 15 residues. V was trimmed by 4 bases and J by 4 bases, leaving 16 bases between them. Germline V gene sequence: CDR1 MGHRA, CDR2 YSYEKL. In DNA form, the CDR3 reads TGCGCCAGCAGCCTACAGGGTCTAGCGACCTATGGCTACACCTTC. Translation: CASSLQGLATYGYTF.

The chain uses TRBV5-1 and TRBJ2-1, with TRBD2 identical over 10 bases. The CDR3 runs 16 residues. V was pared by 4 bases and J by 8 bases, with 12 bases of the junction left unmatched. Germline loops: CDR1 SGHRS, CDR2 YFSETQ. CDR3 sequence: CASSPRYSGGVDEQFF. CDR3 in DNA: TGCGCCAGCAGCCCCCGATACAGCGGGGGGGTGGATGAGCAGTTCTTC. Variable domain in full (rest from reference TRBV5-1 and TRBJ2-1): KAGVTQTPRYLIKTRGQQVTLSCSPISGHRSVSWYQQTPGQGLQFLFEYFSETQRNKGNFPGRFSGRQFSNSRSEMNVSTLELGDSALYLCASSPRYSGGVDEQFFGPGTRLTVL.

The chain is built from TRBV10-3 and TRBJ1-2, with 7 nucleotides matching TRBD1. After removal of 2 bases from V and 8 bases from J, the junction contained 11 bases not matched to a gene. The CDR3 extends over 15 amino acids. The germline gives CDR1 ENHRY, CDR2 SYGVKD. The CDR3 reads CAISEHEFTGDGYTF. Written as DNA, the CDR3 is TGTGCCATCAGTGAGCACGAATTCACAGGGGACGGCTACACCTTC.

The V and J genes are TRBV6-6 and TRBJ1-5; D is ambiguous. The germline CDR1 and CDR2 sequences are MNHNY and SVGAGI (reference sequence). Trimming removed 5 bases from V and 0 bases from J, with 11 bases in between. There are 15 residues in the CDR3. DNA for the CDR3: TGTGCCAGCAGTAACCCGGAGAGTAGCAATCAGCCCCAGCATTTT. Translated: CASSNPESSNQPQHF.

The rearrangement links TRBV6-1 to TRBJ2-3, with D maybe TRBD2 (6 bases). The germline CDR1 and CDR2 sequences are MNHNS and SASEGT. Trimming took 3 bases from V and 0 from J, leaving 10 bases between them. CDR3 length: 15 residues. For the CDR3, the DNA is TGTGCCAGCAGTGACGGGCTAGCGAGCACAGATACGCAGTATTTT. It translates to CASSDGLASTDTQYF.

Note on this clone: The same CDR3 is also encoded by other DNA sequences in this sample. The rearrangement joins TRBV2 to TRBJ1-4, with 7 bases lining up with TRBD1. There are 15 residues in the CDR3. CDR1 and CDR2 from the germline V gene are SNHLY and FYNNEI. The ends lost 2 bases at V and 2 bases at J; junction bases unmatched: 2. This CDR3 reads CASSERGPTNEKLFF. CDR3 DNA sequence: TGTGCCAGCAGTGAAAGGGGGCCCACTAATGAAAAACTGTTTTTT.

The gene calls are TRBV6-5 and TRBJ2-7; D is uncertain. The ends were cut back, 5 bases at V and 3 bases at J, with 11 bases in the middle. Germline CDR1 reads MNHEY; CDR2 reads SVGAGI. CDR3 length equals 13 residues. The CDR3 spells CASSGEQNYEQYF. Here the CDR3 DNA reads TGTGCCAGCAGTGGGGAACAGAACTACGAGCAGTACTTC.

The rearrangement uses TRBV18 and TRBJ2-1; D gene uncertain. The ends were cut back, 2 bases at V and 9 bases at J, with 11 bases in the middle. Germline-derived CDR1 and CDR2 are KGHSH and LQKENI. The CDR3 loop spans 13 amino acids. The CDR3 sequence: CASSPRLEVEQFF. The CDR3 DNA is TGTGCCAGCTCACCAAGACTCGAGGTTGAGCAGTTCTTC.

The chain uses TRBV19 and TRBJ1-2; 9 bases match TRBD1. The CDR3 loop spans 14 amino acids. The trim removed 7 bases at V and 5 bases at J, leaving 8 bases unmatched. Germline CDR1 is LNHDA and CDR2 is SQIVND (reference sequence). DNA for the CDR3: TGTGCCAGTACCCCGGACAGGGGAAGATATGGCTACACCTTC. Translating gives CASTPDRGRYGYTF.

The chain carries TRBV5-1 and TRBJ1-1, with D maybe TRBD1 (6 bases). The V gene's germline CDR1 is SGHRS and CDR2 YFSETQ. This CDR3 has 17 residues. V gave up 0 bases and J gave up 1 base, with 16 bases separating them. CDR3 in DNA: TGCGCCAGCAGCTTGGGGCCGACAGGCAGTGGGAACACTGAAGCTTTCTTT. This sequence encodes CASSLGPTGSGNTEAFF.

The genes are TRBV6-1 and TRBJ1-2; D uncertain. Germline loops: CDR1 MNHNS, CDR2 SASEGT. Trimming shortened V by 2 bases and J by 0 bases, and 4 bases separated the two germline ends. This CDR3 region has 13 residues. CDR3 in DNA: TGTGCCAGCAGTGAATGGGCTAACTATGGCTACACCTTC. Its translation is CASSEWANYGYTF.

The chain carries TRBV2 and TRBJ2-3, with D tentatively TRBD1 (6 bases). Deletions cut 4 bases from V and 8 bases from J, with 19 bases between. Germline values: CDR1 SNHLY, CDR2 FYNNEI. The CDR3 consists of 15 residues. The CDR3 loop is CASSVHFERGTTQYF. CDR3 nucleotide sequence: TGTGCCAGCAGTGTACACTTTGAAAGGGGGACTACGCAGTATTTT.